These 3 T cell receptor beta chains were all obtained from the same sample, sequenced in a study of PD-1 blockade in classical Hodgkin lymphoma. Relapse after autologous stem cell transplantation occurred in every patient, and brentuximab vedotin exposure varied. The protocol was immunoSEQ multiplex PCR, while the TCRdb copy is restricted to in-frame clones and leaves out a portion. The sample contains approximately 59,000 clones, approximately 90% of which appear only once. The input for sequencing was peripheral blood mononuclear cells (PBMCs), taken before the second cycle of nivolumab. These receptors came from a human donor with classical Hodgkin lymphoma.

The V call is TRBV2, the J call TRBJ2-2; D tentatively fits TRBD1 or TRBD2 (5 bases each). The CDR3 sequence is 16 residues long. Trimming took 6 bases from V and 4 from J, leaving 18 bases between them. The germline gives CDR1 SNHLY, CDR2 FYNNEI. The CDR3 reads CASRRAPRDRTGELFF. The CDR3, as DNA: TGTGCCAGCAGACGGGCCCCACGGGACCGCACCGGGGAGCTGTTTTTT.

The rearrangement joins TRBV4-1 to TRBJ2-7; 7 bases are a match to TRBD1. V was pared by 4 bases and J by 7 bases, with 7 bases of the junction left unmatched. In germline, CDR1 is MGHRA, CDR2 YSYEKL. The length of the CDR3 is 13 residues. DNA for the CDR3: TGCGCCAGCAGCCTAGACAGGGTTCAGGAGCAGTACTTC. This sequence encodes CASSLDRVQEQYF.

The chain employs TRBV28 and TRBJ1-4; 7 bases map to TRBD1. The CDR3 spans 13 residues. V lost 4 bases to trimming and J lost 8 bases; unmatched junction nucleotides: 4. The germline V gene encodes CDR1 MDHEN and CDR2 SYDVKM. The CDR3 DNA reads TGTGCCAGCAGTTCTACGGACAGGGAAAAACTGTTTTTT. This translates into CASSSTDREKLFF.